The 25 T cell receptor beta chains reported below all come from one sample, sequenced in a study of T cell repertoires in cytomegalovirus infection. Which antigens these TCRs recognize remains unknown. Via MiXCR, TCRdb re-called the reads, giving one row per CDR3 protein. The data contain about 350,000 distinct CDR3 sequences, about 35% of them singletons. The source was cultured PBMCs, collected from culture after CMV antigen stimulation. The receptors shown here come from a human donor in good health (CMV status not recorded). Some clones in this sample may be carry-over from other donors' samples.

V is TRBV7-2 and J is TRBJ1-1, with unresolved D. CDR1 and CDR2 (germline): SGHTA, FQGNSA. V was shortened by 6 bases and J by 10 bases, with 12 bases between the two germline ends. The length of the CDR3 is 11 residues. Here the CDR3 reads CASSYDVGAFF. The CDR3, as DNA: TGTGCCAGCAGTTACGACGTTGGAGCTTTCTTT.

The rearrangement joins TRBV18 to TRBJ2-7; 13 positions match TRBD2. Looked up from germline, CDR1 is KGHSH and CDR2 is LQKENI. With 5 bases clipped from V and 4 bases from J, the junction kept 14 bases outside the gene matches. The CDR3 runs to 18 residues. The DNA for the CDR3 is TGTGCCAGCTCAGCTGGACTAGCGGGAGATCTATTATTGTACGAGCAGTACGTC. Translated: CASSAGLAGDLLLYEQYV.

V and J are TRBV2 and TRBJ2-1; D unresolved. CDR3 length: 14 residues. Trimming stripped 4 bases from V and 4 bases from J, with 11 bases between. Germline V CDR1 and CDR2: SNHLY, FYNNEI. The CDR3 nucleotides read TGTGCCAGCAGTGGGTTGTCTGATTACAATGAGCAGTTCTTC. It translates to CASSGLSDYNEQFF.

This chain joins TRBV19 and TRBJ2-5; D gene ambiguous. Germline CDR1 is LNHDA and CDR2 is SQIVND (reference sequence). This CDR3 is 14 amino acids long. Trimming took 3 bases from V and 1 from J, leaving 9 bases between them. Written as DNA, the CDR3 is TGTGCCAGTAGTATCGGCGGAGCCCAAGAGACCCAGTACTTC. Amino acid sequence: CASSIGGAQETQYF.

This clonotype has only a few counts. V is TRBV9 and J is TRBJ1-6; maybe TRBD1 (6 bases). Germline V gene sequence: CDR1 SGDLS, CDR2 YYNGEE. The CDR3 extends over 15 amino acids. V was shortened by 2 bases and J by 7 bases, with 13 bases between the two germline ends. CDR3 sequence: CASSVKQGWNSPLHF. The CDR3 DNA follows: TGTGCCAGCAGCGTCAAACAGGGTTGGAATTCACCCCTCCACTTT.

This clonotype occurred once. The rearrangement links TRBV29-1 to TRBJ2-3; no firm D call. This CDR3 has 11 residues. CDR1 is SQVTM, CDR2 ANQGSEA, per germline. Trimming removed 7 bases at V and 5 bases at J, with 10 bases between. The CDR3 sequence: CSGSWGDTQYF. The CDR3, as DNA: TGCAGCGGTTCCTGGGGAGATACGCAGTATTTT.

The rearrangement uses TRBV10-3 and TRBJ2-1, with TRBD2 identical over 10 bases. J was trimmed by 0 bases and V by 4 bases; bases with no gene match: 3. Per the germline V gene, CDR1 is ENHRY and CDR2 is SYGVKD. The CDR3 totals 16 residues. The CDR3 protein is CAISGSGRASYNEQFF. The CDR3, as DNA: TGTGCCATCAGTGGAAGCGGGAGGGCCTCCTACAATGAGCAGTTCTTC.

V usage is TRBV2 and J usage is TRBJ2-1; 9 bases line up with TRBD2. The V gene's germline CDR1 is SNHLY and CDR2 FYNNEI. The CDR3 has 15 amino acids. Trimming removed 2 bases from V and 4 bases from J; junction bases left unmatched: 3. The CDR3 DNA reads TGTGCCAGCAGTGAAAAACTAGCGGGTTACAATGAGCAGTTCTTC. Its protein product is CASSEKLAGYNEQFF.

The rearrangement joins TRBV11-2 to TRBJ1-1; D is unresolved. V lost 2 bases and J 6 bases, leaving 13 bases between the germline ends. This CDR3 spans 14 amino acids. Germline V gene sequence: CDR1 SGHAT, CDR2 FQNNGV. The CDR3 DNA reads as TGTGCCAGCAGCTTATCCCCTTCAGTTGCTGAAGCTTTCTTT. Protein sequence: CASSLSPSVAEAFF.

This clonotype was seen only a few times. The CDR3 reads CSAPRQTQETQYF. For the CDR3, the DNA is TGCAGCGCTCCCCGACAGACGCAAGAGACCCAGTACTTC. The chain couples TRBV20-1 to TRBJ2-5, with a possible D match to TRBD1 (5 bases). This CDR3 has 13 residues. Germline assignment: CDR1 DFQATT and CDR2 SNEGSKA (reference sequence).

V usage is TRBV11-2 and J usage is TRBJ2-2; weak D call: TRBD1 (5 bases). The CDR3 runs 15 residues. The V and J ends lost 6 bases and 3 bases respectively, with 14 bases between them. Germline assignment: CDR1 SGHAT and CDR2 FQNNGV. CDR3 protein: CASRLRGLDTGELFF. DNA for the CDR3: TGTGCCAGCAGGCTAAGGGGTTTAGACACCGGGGAGCTGTTTTTT. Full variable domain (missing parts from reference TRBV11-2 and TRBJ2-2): EAGVAQSPRYKIIEKRQSVAFWCNPISGHATLYWYQQILGQGPKLLIQFQNNGVVDDSQLPKDRFSAERLKGVDSTLKIQPAKLEDSAVYLCASRLRGLDTGELFFGEGSRLTVL.

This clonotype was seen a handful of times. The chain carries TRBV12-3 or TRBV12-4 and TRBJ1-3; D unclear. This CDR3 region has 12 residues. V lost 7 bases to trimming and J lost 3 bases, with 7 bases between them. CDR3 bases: TGTGCCAGCATGCCGGGTGGAAACACCATATATTTT. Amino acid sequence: CASMPGGNTIYF.

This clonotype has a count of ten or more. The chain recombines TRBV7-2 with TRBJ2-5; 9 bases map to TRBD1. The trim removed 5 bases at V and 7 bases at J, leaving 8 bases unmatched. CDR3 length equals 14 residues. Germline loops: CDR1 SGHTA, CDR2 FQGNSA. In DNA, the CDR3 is TGTGCCAGCAGCCGAGGACAGGGGTCCGTGACCCAGTACTTC. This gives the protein CASSRGQGSVTQYF.

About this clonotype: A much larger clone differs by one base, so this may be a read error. CDR3 coding DNA: TGCAGTGCGAGTCGACCACGGGCCATGAGGGGGAATGAGCAGTTCTTC. Its translation is CSASRPRAMRGNEQFF. The rearrangement joins TRBV20-1 to TRBJ2-1; a possible D gene is TRBD1 (6 bases). Germline V lookup: CDR1 DFQATT, CDR2 SNEGSKA (reference sequence). This CDR3 region has 16 residues. V was trimmed by 6 bases and J by 7 bases, leaving 25 bases between them.

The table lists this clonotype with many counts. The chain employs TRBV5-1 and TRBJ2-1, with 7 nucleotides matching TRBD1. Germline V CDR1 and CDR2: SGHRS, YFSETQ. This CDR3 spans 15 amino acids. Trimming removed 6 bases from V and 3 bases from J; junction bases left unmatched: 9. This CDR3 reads CASIPDSGGYNEQFF. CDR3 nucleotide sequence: TGCGCCAGCATCCCTGACTCAGGGGGCTACAATGAGCAGTTCTTC.

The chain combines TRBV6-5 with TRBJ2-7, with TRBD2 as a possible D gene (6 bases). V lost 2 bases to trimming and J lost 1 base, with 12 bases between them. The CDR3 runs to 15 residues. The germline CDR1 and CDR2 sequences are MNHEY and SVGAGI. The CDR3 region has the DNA TGTGCCAGCAGTTACAGGGCGGGATCGTCCTACGAGCAGTACGTC. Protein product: CASSYRAGSSYEQYV.

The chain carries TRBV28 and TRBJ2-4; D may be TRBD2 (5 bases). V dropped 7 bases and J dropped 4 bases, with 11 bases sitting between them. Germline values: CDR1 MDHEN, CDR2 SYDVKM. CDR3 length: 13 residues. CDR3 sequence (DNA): TGTGCCAGCACGGGGAACAGAAAAAACATTCAGTACTTC. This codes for CASTGNRKNIQYF.

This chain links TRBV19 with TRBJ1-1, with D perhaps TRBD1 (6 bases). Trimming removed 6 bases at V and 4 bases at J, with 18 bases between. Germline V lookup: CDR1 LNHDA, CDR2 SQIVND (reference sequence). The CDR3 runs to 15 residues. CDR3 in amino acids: CASRPHEGGGTEAFF. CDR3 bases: TGTGCCAGTAGACCCCACGAAGGGGGAGGCACTGAAGCTTTCTTT.

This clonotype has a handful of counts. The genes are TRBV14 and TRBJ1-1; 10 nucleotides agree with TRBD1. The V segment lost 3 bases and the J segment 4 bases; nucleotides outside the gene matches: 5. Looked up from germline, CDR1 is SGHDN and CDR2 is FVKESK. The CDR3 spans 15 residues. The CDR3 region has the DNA TGTGCCAGCAGCCAGAGGACAGGGGGGAGCACTGAAGCTTTCTTT. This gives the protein CASSQRTGGSTEAFF.

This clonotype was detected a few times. The DNA of the CDR3 is TGCAGTGCTCACCCGGACAGCCCGATAACAAACACTGAAGCTTTCTTT. As protein: CSAHPDSPITNTEAFF. This chain connects TRBV20-1 to TRBJ1-1, with D possibly TRBD1 on 6 matching bases. The CDR3 is made up of 16 amino acids. V dropped 5 bases and J dropped 2 bases, with 21 bases sitting between them. Germline-derived CDR1 and CDR2 are DFQATT and SNEGSKA (reference sequence).

CDR3 coding DNA: TGTGCCAGCAGTCCGAGAGGGGGGCAGGACACTGAAGCTTTCTTT. Residues: CASSPRGGQDTEAFF. This chain uses TRBV6-5 with TRBJ1-1, with D perhaps matching TRBD1 (6 bases). The CDR3 is 15 amino acids. Germline values: CDR1 MNHEY, CDR2 SVGAGI. V gave up 5 bases and J gave up 3 bases, with 16 bases separating them.

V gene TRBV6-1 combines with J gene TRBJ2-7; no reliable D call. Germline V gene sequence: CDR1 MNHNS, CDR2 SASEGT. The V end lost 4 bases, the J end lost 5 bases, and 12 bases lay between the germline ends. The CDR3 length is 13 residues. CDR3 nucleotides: TGTGCCAGCAGTGTGCTGGGTACCCACGAGCAGTACGTC. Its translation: CASSVLGTHEQYV.

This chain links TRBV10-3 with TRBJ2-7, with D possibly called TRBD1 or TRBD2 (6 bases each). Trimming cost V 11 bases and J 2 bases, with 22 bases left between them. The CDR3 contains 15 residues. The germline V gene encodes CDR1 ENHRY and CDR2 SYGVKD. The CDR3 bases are TGTGCCTCTTCCCCCGGGGGCAGACCAACCTACGAGCAGTACTTC. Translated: CASSPGGRPTYEQYF.

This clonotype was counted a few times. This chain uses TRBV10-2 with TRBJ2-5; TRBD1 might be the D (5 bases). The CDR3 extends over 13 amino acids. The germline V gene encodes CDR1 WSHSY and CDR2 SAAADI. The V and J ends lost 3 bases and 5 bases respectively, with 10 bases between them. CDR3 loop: CASSEGVGETQYF. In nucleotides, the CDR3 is TGCGCCAGCAGTGAAGGGGTTGGTGAGACCCAGTACTTC.

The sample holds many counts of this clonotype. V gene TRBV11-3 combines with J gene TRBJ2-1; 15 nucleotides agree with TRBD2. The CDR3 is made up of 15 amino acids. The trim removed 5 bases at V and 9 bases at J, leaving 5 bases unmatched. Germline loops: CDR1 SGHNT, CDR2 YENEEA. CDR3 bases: TGTGCCAGCAGCGGACTAGCGGGAGGGCAAGGTGAGCAGTTCTTC. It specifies CASSGLAGGQGEQFF.